Many counts were recorded for the clone carrying this TCR beta chain. Alongside a J-beta primer mix, a sample-barcoded 5' primer served in a second PCR lasting about 7 to 12 cycles. MiXCR, applied by TCRdb to the 5' RACE reads, yields one record per CDR3 protein. The data contain 800,000 to 950,000 distinct CDR3 sequences, around 36% of them singletons. The data belong to a study of blood T cells in healthy people across ages. This CDR3 has 15 amino acids. V dropped 0 bases and J dropped 3 bases, with 14 bases sitting between them. The germline CDR1 and CDR2 sequences are DFQATT and SNEGSKA (reference sequence).

Input material: blood. The chain couples TRBV20-1 to TRBJ2-5; TRBD2 is a possible D gene (7 bases). This TCR derives from a man younger than 30 in good health. The CDR3 is CSARDFQGREETQYF. The CDR3 bases are TGCAGTGCTAGAGATTTCCAGGGGAGGGAAGAGACCCAGTACTTC.